This TCR beta chain came from a study of beta chain features in type 1 diabetes. Trimming cost V 3 bases and J 4 bases, with 10 bases left between them. CDR1 and CDR2 (germline): SGHRS, YFSETQ. This CDR3 contains 13 residues. General study results and limits: Type 1 diabetes patients had moderately but significantly shorter TCRB CDR3s in all four CD4+ subsets.

Note on this clone: Its antigen is undetermined.

The entirety of the isolated RNA underwent reverse transcription, so expressed TCRB transcripts were sequenced. The protocol was immunoSEQ multiplex PCR, while the TCRdb copy is restricted to in-frame clones and leaves out a portion. This table holds 600,000 or so clones, approximately 13% found once. V gene TRBV5-1 combines with J gene TRBJ2-5; no definite D call. The sequenced sample consisted of naive CD4+ T cells from blood. The TCR sequence derives from a young man with type 1 diabetes. The CDR3 spells CASSSDLGETQYF. DNA for the CDR3: TGCGCCAGCAGCTCCGACTTAGGAGAGACCCAGTACTTC.